This TCR beta chain was identified during a study of T cell repertoires in cytomegalovirus infection. About the study: CMV epitopes, recently identified HLA-C-restricted and well-studied HLA-B-restricted, were used. Indicated by public TCR beta signatures were CMV infection and matching HLA type.

The CDR3 contains 13 residues. From germline, CDR1 is SGHTA and CDR2 FQGNSA. V gave up 5 bases and J gave up 2 bases, with 9 bases separating them. Regarding the study as a whole: Summed frequency of public TCR beta families distinguished CMV carriers with the relevant HLA. HLA-C-restricted CMV clonotypes gave the most frequent clonotype in two of eight donors.

TCRdb called the reads again in MiXCR, with one record for every CDR3 protein. In the table there are roughly 920,000 distinct CDR3 sequences, about a third of which are singletons. By proportion, this clonotype is medium-sized. Its antigen remains unidentified. The sequence was collected from a human donor in good health (CMV status not recorded). Some clones in this sample may be carry-over from other donors' samples. The sample here was cultured CD8+ T cells from PBMCs, taken from culture after CMV antigen stimulation. The V gene is TRBV7-2, the J gene TRBJ1-2, with D possibly matching TRBD1 (6 bases). CDR3 coding DNA: TGTGCCAGCAGCCGGGACAACAACTATGGCTACACCTTC. Translation gives CASSRDNNYGYTF.